Listed here are 5 T cell receptor beta chains from one sample, sequenced in a study of blood T cells in healthy people across ages. Using a J-beta primer mix together with a sample-barcoded 5' primer, a second PCR was run for 7 to 11 cycles. From the 5' RACE reads, TCRdb called clonotypes with MiXCR, one entry per CDR3 protein. Of about a million distinct CDR3 sequences in the sample, around two fifths were seen once. The sample consisted of blood. Every receptor here comes from a man younger than 35 in good health.

The chain has TRBV29-1 and TRBJ1-2; D is perhaps TRBD1 (6 bases). CDR1 SQVTM and CDR2 ANQGSEA come from the germline V gene. With 3 bases removed from V and 4 bases from J, the gap between germline ends came to 12 bases. CDR3 size: 13 residues. The CDR3 protein is CSVDWGLGYGYTF. CDR3 nucleotides: TGCAGCGTTGACTGGGGGCTCGGCTATGGCTACACCTTC.

Here the CDR3 DNA reads TGCGCCAGCAGCCAAGACGCAGGCGACAATGAGCAGTTCTTC. This sequence encodes CASSQDAGDNEQFF. The gene calls are TRBV4-3 and TRBJ2-1, with D hard to call. CDR1 and CDR2 from the germline V gene are LGHNA and YSLEER. The CDR3 is 14 amino acids. Trimming removed 0 bases from V and 5 bases from J, with 8 bases in between.

This clonotype was counted only a few times. This sequence joins TRBV25-1 and TRBJ1-5; no firm D call. The CDR3 length is 14 residues. Germline V lookup: CDR1 MGHDK, CDR2 SYGVNS. V was trimmed by 3 bases and J by 5 bases, leaving 11 bases between them. The CDR3 DNA follows: TGTGCCAGCAGTGACCCGGGTAGGGATCAGCCCCAGCATTTT. It encodes CASSDPGRDQPQHF.

CDR3 coding DNA: TGCGCCAGCAGCTTCCGGGGACAGATCGGAACTGAAGCTTTCTTT. Translation gives CASSFRGQIGTEAFF. The chain recombines TRBV5-1 with TRBJ1-1; TRBD1 aligns across 7 bases. V lost 2 bases to trimming and J lost 5 bases; unmatched junction nucleotides: 9. Germline lookup yields CDR1 SGHRS and CDR2 YFSETQ. CDR3 length: 15 amino acids.

This chain uses TRBV15 with TRBJ1-2; tentatively, D is TRBD1 (5 bases). In germline, CDR1 is LNHNV, CDR2 YYDKDF (reference sequence). V was pared by 0 bases and J by 0 bases, with 20 bases between. This CDR3 is built from 19 residues. The CDR3 bases are TGTGCCACCAGCAGAGATATCTCTTCGGCAGGGTTAGCTAACTATGGCTACACCTTC. Encoded protein: CATSRDISSAGLANYGYTF.